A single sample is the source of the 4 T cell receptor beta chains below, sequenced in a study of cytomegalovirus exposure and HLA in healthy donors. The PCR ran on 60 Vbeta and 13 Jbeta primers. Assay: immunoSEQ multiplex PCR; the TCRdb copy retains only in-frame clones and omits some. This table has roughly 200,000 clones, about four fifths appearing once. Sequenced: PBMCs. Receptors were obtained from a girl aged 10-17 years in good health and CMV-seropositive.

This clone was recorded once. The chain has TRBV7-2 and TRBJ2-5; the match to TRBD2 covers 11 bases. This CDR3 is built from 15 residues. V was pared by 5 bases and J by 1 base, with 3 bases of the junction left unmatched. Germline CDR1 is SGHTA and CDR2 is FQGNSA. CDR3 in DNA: TGTGCCAGCAGCGCGACTAGCGGGGCCCAAGAGACCCAGTACTTC. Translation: CASSATSGAQETQYF.

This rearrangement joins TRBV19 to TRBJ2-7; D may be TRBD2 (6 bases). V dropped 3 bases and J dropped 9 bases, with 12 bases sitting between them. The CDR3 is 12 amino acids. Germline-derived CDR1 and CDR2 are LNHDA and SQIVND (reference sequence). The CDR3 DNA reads TGTGCCAGTAGTATCGACCGGGGAGGGCAGTACTTC. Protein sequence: CASSIDRGGQYF.

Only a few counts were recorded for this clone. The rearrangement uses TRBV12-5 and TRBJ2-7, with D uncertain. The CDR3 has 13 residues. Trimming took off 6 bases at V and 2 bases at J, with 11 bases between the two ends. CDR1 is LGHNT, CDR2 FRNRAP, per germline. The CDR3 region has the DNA TGTGCTAGTGGGAGGAGTTTTACCTACGAGCAGTACTTC. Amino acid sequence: CASGRSFTYEQYF.

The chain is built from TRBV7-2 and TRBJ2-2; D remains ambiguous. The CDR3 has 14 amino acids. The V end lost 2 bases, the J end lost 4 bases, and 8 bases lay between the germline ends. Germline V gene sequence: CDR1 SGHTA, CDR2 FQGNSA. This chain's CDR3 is CASSLQQLTGELFF. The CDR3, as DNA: TGTGCCAGCAGCTTACAACAGCTCACCGGGGAGCTGTTTTTT.